These 5 T cell receptor beta chains were sequenced from one sample in a study of cytomegalovirus exposure and HLA in healthy donors. The PCR had 60 Vbeta and 13 Jbeta primers. Assay used: immunoSEQ multiplex PCR; TCRdb lists only in-frame clones, some missing. The sample records approximately 170,000 clones, about four fifths being singletons. The sequencing sample was made of PBMCs. Source of these receptors: a young woman in good health and CMV-seronegative.

The chain joins TRBV7-8 to TRBJ1-1; D is perhaps TRBD1 (6 bases). V gave up 1 base and J gave up 0 bases, with 15 bases separating them. Germline V gene sequence: CDR1 SGHVS, CDR2 FQNEAQ. CDR3 length: 17 amino acids. The CDR3 reads CASSLVNNRDLNTEAFF. Written as DNA, the CDR3 is TGTGCCAGCAGCTTAGTGAACAACAGGGATTTGAACACTGAAGCTTTCTTT.

The chain uses TRBV27 and TRBJ2-1; 7 bases match TRBD1. Germline lookup yields CDR1 MNHEY and CDR2 SMNVEV (reference sequence). Trimming at V came to 5 bases and at J to 8 bases, leaving 9 bases not matched to a gene. The CDR3 spans 14 residues. CDR3 residues: CASSLQTGSHEQFF. As DNA, the CDR3 is TGTGCCAGCAGTCTACAGACAGGGTCGCATGAGCAGTTCTTC.

This clone was picked up a small number of times. V usage is TRBV30 and J usage is TRBJ2-5; no reliable D call. Looked up from germline, CDR1 is GTSNPN and CDR2 is SVGIG (reference sequence). This CDR3 has 11 residues. V lost 5 bases to trimming and J lost 0 bases, with 4 bases between them. The CDR3 DNA is TGTGCCTGGGGCTACCAAGAGACCCAGTACTTC. Translation gives CAWGYQETQYF.

Only a few counts were recorded for this clone. This chain joins TRBV7-8 and TRBJ2-7, with D unclear. Germline V gene sequence: CDR1 SGHVS, CDR2 FQNEAQ. CDR3 length: 11 amino acids. The germline V and J ends were trimmed by 3 bases and 4 bases, with 4 bases remaining between them. In DNA form, the CDR3 reads TGTGCCAGCAGCTTCCAGTACGAGCAGTACTTC. Translation gives CASSFQYEQYF.

V usage is TRBV4-2 and J usage is TRBJ1-3, with a weak D call TRBD1 (5 bases). There are 14 residues in the CDR3. The germline V gene encodes CDR1 LGHNA and CDR2 YNFKEQ. V dropped 4 bases and J dropped 4 bases, with 11 bases sitting between them. CDR3 DNA: TGTGCCAGCAGCCTGGGACTCGAGGGAAACACCATATATTTT. It yields the protein CASSLGLEGNTIYF.